The clone carrying this T cell receptor beta chain was recorded at least ten times. Construction of the TCRbeta library involved unique molecular identifiers. TCRdb reanalysed the PCR reads using MiXCR and keeps one entry per CDR3 protein. The table shows about 600,000 distinct CDR3 sequences, with roughly a tenth occurring only once. Germline V gene lookup returns CDR1 ENHRY and CDR2 SYGVKD. V lost 10 bases, J lost 6 bases, and 27 bases lay in between. This CDR3 is 17 amino acids long. This entry comes from a study of T-cell reconstitution after alpha-beta-depleted transplantation in children. The sequence came from a human donor who donated a stem cell graft to a child with acute myeloid leukemia. This specimen was PBMCs from the stem cell graft donor, taken from the stem cell graft. The rearrangement links TRBV10-3 to TRBJ2-2; D is perhaps TRBD1 or TRBD2 (5 bases each). This CDR3 reads CATNPRRDGPGSGELFF. Here the CDR3 DNA reads TGTGCCACCAACCCCAGACGGGACGGCCCGGGGTCCGGGGAGCTGTTTTTT.